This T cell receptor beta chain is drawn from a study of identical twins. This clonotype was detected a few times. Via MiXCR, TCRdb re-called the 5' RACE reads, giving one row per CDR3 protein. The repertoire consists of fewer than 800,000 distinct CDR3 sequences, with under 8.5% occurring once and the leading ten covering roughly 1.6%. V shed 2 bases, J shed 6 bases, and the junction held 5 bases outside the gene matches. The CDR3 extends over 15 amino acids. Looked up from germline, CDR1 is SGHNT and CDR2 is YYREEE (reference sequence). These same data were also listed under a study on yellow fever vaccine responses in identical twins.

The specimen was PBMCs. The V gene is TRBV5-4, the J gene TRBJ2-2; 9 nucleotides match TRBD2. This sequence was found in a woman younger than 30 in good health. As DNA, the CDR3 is TGTGCCAGCAGCTTTCAGAGCGGGGGGTCCGGGGAGCTGTTTTTT. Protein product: CASSFQSGGSGELFF.